The source of this TCR beta chain is a study of CD8 T cells in Susac syndrome. General observations from the study: TCR sequencing and HLA analysis covered a relatively small number of individuals.

On this clonotype: Its antigen is undetermined.

CDR1 and CDR2 (germline): PRHDT, FYEKMQ (reference sequence). The CDR3 has 15 amino acids. The germline V and J ends were trimmed by 2 bases and 4 bases, with 12 bases remaining between them. Reverse transcription of about 0.5 to 1 ug RNA used random hexamers. One entry per CDR3 protein, called by TCRdb with MiXCR from the immunoSEQ multiplex PCR reads. The table records fewer than 140,000 distinct CDR3 sequences, less than 95% of them present only once. Sequencing of TCR beta was carried out in blood CD8+ and CD4+ T cells. Bulk CD8+ and CD4+ cells came from magnetic negative isolation; CD8+ TEMRA by FACS.

Sequences were obtained from CD8+ T cells from PBMCs. The clonotype was recovered from a human donor with Susac syndrome. V is TRBV13 and J is TRBJ2-1, with D perhaps matching TRBD1 or TRBD2 (5 bases each). The CDR3 sequence is CASSLRGADYNEQFF. The CDR3, as DNA: TGTGCCAGCAGCTTACGAGGGGCGGATTACAATGAGCAGTTCTTC.